This T cell receptor (beta chain) was sequenced for a study of blood T cell repertoires in COVID-19. Study-wide context: Whether acute or convalescent, the COVID-19 samples came from the United States, Italy and Spain. T cells, B-cell-depleted T cells, or PBMCs provided the cDNA or gDNA that served as material.

This clone was counted between two and nine times. This CDR3 comprises 12 residues. CDR1 and CDR2 from the germline V gene are SEHNR and FQNEAQ (reference sequence). Trimming left V 5 bases short and J 14 bases short, with 17 bases between. In the original workflow: From reference gene primer amplification, estimates of nucleated cell counts were derived. TCRdb's table, derived via immunoSEQ multiplex PCR, lists solely in-frame clones and lacks some. The V and J calls and the clone size are those of that table, but D and trimming were determined from the DNA. The data contain hundreds of thousands of clones, approximately 86% of them singletons.

Input material: peripheral blood. The TCR was taken from a human donor in a cohort sampled during active COVID-19. The V gene is TRBV7-9, the J gene TRBJ2-3, with D possibly TRBD2 on 6 matching bases. The CDR3 DNA sequence: TGTGCCAGCAGCACCCCGGGAGCGCCGCTGTATTTT. Its protein product is CASSTPGAPLYF.